These 9 T cell receptor beta chains came from one sample sequenced in a study of monozygotic twins with inflammatory bowel disease. TCRdb reprocessed the 5' RACE reads, keeping one entry per CDR3 protein, no DNA. The table for this sample gives approximately 420,000 distinct CDR3 sequences. The specimen was blood. These receptor sequences come from a human donor with ulcerative colitis or Crohn's disease, or a healthy co-twin of an affected twin (not recorded which).

CDR3 protein: CASSGYQSTDTQYF. This chain connects TRBV7-9 to TRBJ2-3. The length of the CDR3 is 14 residues. Germline loops: CDR1 SEHNR, CDR2 FQNEAQ (reference sequence).

This chain connects TRBV19 to TRBJ2-7. CDR3 size: 13 residues. CDR1 LNHDA and CDR2 SQIVND come from the germline V gene (reference sequence). This CDR3 reads CASSNAGFYEQYF.

The V and J genes are TRBV28 and TRBJ2-7. The CDR3 runs to 12 residues. The germline V gene has CDR1 MDHEN and CDR2 SYDVKM. The CDR3 spells CASTESNYEQYF.

This chain uses TRBV4-1 with TRBJ2-1; TCRdb indicates TRBD2, and absent DNA this call remains unverified. Germline CDR1 is MGHRA and CDR2 is YSYEKL. This CDR3 contains 17 residues. CDR3 residues: CASSQEGGGLALNEQFF.

This chain uses TRBV19 with TRBJ1-5. This CDR3 contains 12 residues. Germline-derived CDR1 and CDR2 are LNHDA and SQIVND (reference sequence). The CDR3 here is CASRAFNQPQHF.

The chain joins TRBV20-1 to TRBJ2-7; the TCRdb D gene call, TRBD1, has no DNA to confirm it. The germline gives CDR1 DFQATT, CDR2 SNEGSKA (reference sequence). The CDR3 contains 15 residues. The CDR3 sequence: CSASAVRRGSYEQYF.

The V and J genes are TRBV20-1 and TRBJ2-7; with no DNA, the TCRdb D assignment of TRBD1 cannot be verified. This CDR3 is 16 amino acids long. Germline CDR1 DFQATT, CDR2 SNEGSKA (reference sequence). The CDR3 protein is CSARAQGLPSSYEQYF.

CDR3 loop: CASSLLAGGPRDTQYF. V and J are TRBV14 and TRBJ2-3; as DNA is missing, the TRBD2 call by TCRdb cannot be tested. The CDR3 has 16 residues. CDR1 SGHDN and CDR2 FVKESK come from the germline V gene.

The chain links TRBV20-1 to TRBJ1-1; TCRdb's D call, TRBD1, is unchecked because there is no DNA. This CDR3 spans 14 amino acids. Per the germline V gene, CDR1 is DFQATT and CDR2 is SNEGSKA (reference sequence). The CDR3 protein is CSVQDSPMNTEAFF.